These 26 T cell receptor beta chains originate from one sample sequenced in a study of blood T cell repertoires in COVID-19. The table came from immunoSEQ multiplex PCR; TCRdb's copy has only in-frame clones and leaves some out. The repertoire holds 150,000 to 200,000 clones, with around 87% as singletons. Sequenced sample: peripheral blood. The receptors here all came from a man between 40 and 49 years old with active or convalescent COVID-19.

In this sample, this clone turned up once. The rearrangement uses TRBV5-6 and TRBJ2-1; 13 positions agree with TRBD2. Germline V CDR1 and CDR2: SGHDT, YYEEEE. V lost 4 bases to trimming and J lost 6 bases; unmatched junction nucleotides: 4. CDR3 length: 15 residues. CDR3 DNA: TGTGCCAGCAGCGACGGGACTAGCGGGGCCAATGAGCAGTTCTTC. Amino acids: CASSDGTSGANEQFF.

CDR3 region: CASSERTGRQGGELFF. Written as DNA, the CDR3 is TGTGCCAGCAGCGAGAGGACAGGGCGGCAGGGTGGGGAGCTGTTTTTT. The V call is TRBV9, the J call TRBJ2-2, with 8 bases fitting TRBD1. Germline V gene data show CDR1 as SGDLS and CDR2 as YYNGEE. The trim removed 3 bases at V and 8 bases at J, leaving 12 bases unmatched. This CDR3 is 16 amino acids long.

The V gene is TRBV19, the J gene TRBJ1-2; unclear D gene. The CDR3 spans 16 residues. With 5 bases removed from V and 6 bases from J, the gap between germline ends came to 22 bases. Germline V lookup: CDR1 LNHDA, CDR2 SQIVND (reference sequence). The CDR3 reads CASSPDAVEVWNGYTF. DNA for the CDR3: TGTGCCAGTAGTCCGGATGCGGTCGAGGTGTGGAATGGCTACACCTTC.

The rearrangement joins TRBV2 to TRBJ1-5; D remains ambiguous. The CDR3 spans 13 residues. Trimming left V 8 bases short and J 4 bases short, with 12 bases between. Germline CDR1 is SNHLY and CDR2 is FYNNEI. CDR3 sequence reads: CASWFLRNQPQHF. The DNA of the CDR3 is TGTGCCAGCTGGTTCTTGCGGAATCAGCCCCAGCATTTT.

This chain joins TRBV5-4 and TRBJ2-3; TRBD2 matches 11 bases. Germline loops: CDR1 SGHNT, CDR2 YYREEE (reference sequence). The CDR3 covers 17 residues. Germline trimming cut 1 base from V and 3 bases from J; bases unmatched to any gene: 7. The CDR3 DNA follows: TGTGCCAGCAGCTTGCGACGGGCTAGCGGGGGGACAGATACGCAGTATTTT. It is translated as CASSLRRASGGTDTQYF.

The chain employs TRBV5-1 and TRBJ2-1; D may be TRBD2 (6 bases). V lost 1 base and J 6 bases, leaving 14 bases between the germline ends. CDR3 length: 15 residues. From germline, CDR1 is SGHRS and CDR2 YFSETQ. CDR3 nucleotide sequence: TGCGCCAGCAGCTTGATAGTATTGGAGGGCAATGAGCAGTTCTTC. It yields the protein CASSLIVLEGNEQFF. Full variable domain (remainder filled in from reference TRBV5-1 and TRBJ2-1): KAGVTQTPRYLIKTRGQQVTLSCSPISGHRSVSWYQQTPGQGLQFLFEYFSETQRNKGNFPGRFSGRQFSNSRSEMNVSTLELGDSALYLCASSLIVLEGNEQFFGPGTRLTVL.

This clone was counted between two and nine times. V gene TRBV2 combines with J gene TRBJ1-6; possible D gene TRBD1, 5 bases. The V end was cut by 6 bases, the J end by 5 bases, with 14 bases between. The CDR3 totals 15 residues. Germline V lookup: CDR1 SNHLY, CDR2 FYNNEI. CDR3 in amino acids: CASSPRGRDNSPLHF. The CDR3 DNA reads as TGTGCCAGCAGCCCCCGGGGGAGGGATAATTCACCCCTCCACTTT. The whole variable domain, filled in from reference TRBV2 and TRBJ1-6, reads EPEVTQTPSHQVTQMGQEVILRCVPISNHLYFYWYRQILGQKVEFLVSFYNNEISEKSEIFDDQFSVERPDGSNFTLKIRSTKLEDSAMYFCASSPRGRDNSPLHFGNGTRLTVT.

The chain joins TRBV5-4 to TRBJ2-7, with 8 positions matching TRBD1. V was clipped by 4 bases and J by 1 base; unmatched bases: 10. The CDR3 consists of 16 residues. CDR1 and CDR2 from the germline V gene are SGHNT and YYREEE (reference sequence). Here the CDR3 reads CASSRDGTGGSYEQYF. The CDR3 DNA follows: TGTGCCAGCAGCCGTGATGGTACAGGGGGTTCCTACGAGCAGTACTTC.

The V call is TRBV6-5, the J call TRBJ2-2; maybe TRBD1 (7 bases). This CDR3 spans 15 amino acids. Deletions cut 6 bases from V and 4 bases from J, with 15 bases between. Germline loops: CDR1 MNHEY, CDR2 SVGAGI. CDR3 in amino acids: CASSLRRGPTGELFF. The CDR3 region has the DNA TGTGCCAGCAGCCTCCGGAGGGGGCCCACCGGGGAGCTGTTTTTT.

The chain combines TRBV19 with TRBJ2-5, with D possibly matching TRBD1 (6 bases). Trimming stripped 2 bases from V and 4 bases from J, with 14 bases between. CDR3 length: 15 amino acids. Germline CDR1 reads LNHDA; CDR2 reads SQIVND (reference sequence). CDR3 region: CASSIINRVGETQYF. The CDR3 DNA follows: TGTGCCAGTAGTATAATCAACAGGGTGGGAGAGACCCAGTACTTC.

This clone was seen just once. V gene TRBV6-5 combines with J gene TRBJ1-2, with D hard to call. The V gene lost 6 bases and the J gene lost 4 bases, with 9 bases spanning the gap. The CDR3 consists of 12 residues. Germline-derived CDR1 and CDR2 are MNHEY and SVGAGI. CDR3 DNA sequence: TGTGCCAGCAGGCGGGGTACCTATGGCTACACCTTC. Translation gives CASRRGTYGYTF.

The chain is built from TRBV27 and TRBJ2-5, with 9 bases lining up with TRBD1. The junction had 5 bases not matched to a gene; V was cut back by 5 bases and J by 1 base. Germline CDR1 reads MNHEY; CDR2 reads SMNVEV (reference sequence). The CDR3 contains 15 residues. CDR3 in amino acids: CASSPRDRAQETQYF. In nucleotides, the CDR3 is TGTGCCAGCAGTCCGAGGGACAGGGCCCAAGAGACCCAGTACTTC.

This clone was picked up a small number of times. The chain links TRBV7-2 to TRBJ1-3; D is ambiguous. Trimming pared 5 bases from V and 2 bases from J, leaving 10 bases between. Germline-derived CDR1 and CDR2 are SGHTA and FQGNSA. This CDR3 has 14 residues. The CDR3 sequence is CASSTTGTGNTIYF. As DNA, the CDR3 is TGTGCCAGCAGCACCACGGGGACTGGAAACACCATATATTTT.

The genes are TRBV6-5 and TRBJ1-4; D is ambiguous. Trimming removed 6 bases at V and 7 bases at J, with 9 bases between. The length of the CDR3 is 12 residues. Germline CDR1 reads MNHEY; CDR2 reads SVGAGI. The CDR3 nucleotides read TGTGCCAGCAGCGGAGATATTGAAAAACTGTTTTTT. Translated: CASSGDIEKLFF.

The chain recombines TRBV7-8 with TRBJ1-2; D unresolved. There are 15 residues in the CDR3. Between the trimmed V and J ends, which lost 2 bases and 4 bases, there was a span of 14 bases. Germline lookup yields CDR1 SGHVS and CDR2 FQNEAQ. The chain's CDR3 is CASSLRAGSSYGYTF. CDR3 nucleotide sequence: TGTGCCAGCAGCTTAAGGGCGGGGTCGTCCTATGGCTACACCTTC.

This clone was observed once. The chain employs TRBV18 and TRBJ1-2, with no clear D. This CDR3 region has 19 residues. Germline CDR1 is KGHSH and CDR2 is LQKENI. Deletions cut 2 bases from V and 4 bases from J, with 26 bases between. This CDR3 reads CASSPNLRTGAPFFYGYTF. The CDR3 DNA is TGTGCCAGCTCACCAAACCTCCGTACCGGAGCCCCCTTTTTCTATGGCTACACCTTC.

The V and J genes are TRBV28 and TRBJ1-1; D gene unclear. The V end lost 7 bases, the J end lost 8 bases, and 11 bases lay between the germline ends. This CDR3 has 11 amino acids. Looked up from germline, CDR1 is MDHEN and CDR2 is SYDVKM. DNA of the CDR3: TGTGCCAGCACCTTACACCAAGAAGCTTTCTTT. Translating it yields CASTLHQEAFF.

The sample holds a few counts of this clone. This rearrangement joins TRBV5-1 to TRBJ2-7; unclear D gene. The germline V gene has CDR1 SGHRS and CDR2 YFSETQ. The germline V and J ends were trimmed by 1 base and 7 bases, with 9 bases remaining between them. The CDR3 has 12 residues. The CDR3 protein is CASSLPEHEQYF. Written as DNA, the CDR3 is TGCGCCAGCAGCTTGCCTGAGCATGAGCAGTACTTC.

The chain combines TRBV19 with TRBJ2-7; D may be TRBD1 (6 bases). The CDR3 runs 13 residues. The germline gives CDR1 LNHDA, CDR2 SQIVND (reference sequence). V was shortened by 9 bases and J by 3 bases, with 15 bases between the two germline ends. The CDR3 DNA reads TGTGCCAGCGGGTGGGGGCCCCGCTACGAGCAGTACTTC. Translation: CASGWGPRYEQYF.

V usage is TRBV19 and J usage is TRBJ1-1; TRBD1 matches at 9 bases. The CDR3 totals 15 residues. Germline CDR1 is LNHDA and CDR2 is SQIVND (reference sequence). Germline trimming cut 1 base from V and 7 bases from J; bases unmatched to any gene: 7. The CDR3 sequence is CASSIAGTGLYEAFF. For the CDR3, the DNA is TGTGCCAGTAGTATAGCGGGGACAGGGCTATATGAAGCTTTCTTT.

The V gene is TRBV30, the J gene TRBJ2-3; D is unresolved. CDR1 and CDR2 from the germline V gene are GTSNPN and SVGIG (reference sequence). The V and J ends lost 0 bases and 5 bases respectively, with 6 bases between them. This CDR3 is built from 12 residues. CDR3 loop: CAWSVVGDTQYF. CDR3 nucleotides: TGTGCCTGGAGTGTAGTCGGAGATACGCAGTATTTT. The variable domain in full, with the rest retrieved from reference TRBV30 and TRBJ2-3, is SQTIHQWPATLVQPVGSPLSLECTVEGTSNPNLYWYRQAAGRGLQLLFYSVGIGQISSEVPQNLSASRPQDRQFILSSKKLLLSDSGFYLCAWSVVGDTQYFGPGTRLTVL.

The genes are TRBV30 and TRBJ1-1, with D hard to call. Trimming removed 3 bases from V and 0 bases from J, with 8 bases in between. The CDR3 totals 13 residues. Germline V CDR1 and CDR2: GTSNPN, SVGIG (reference sequence). CDR3 protein: CAWRRHLNTEAFF. The CDR3 nucleotides read TGTGCCTGGAGACGACACCTGAACACTGAAGCTTTCTTT.

Of note for this clone: Germline and junction disagree at one end, which may indicate a read error. The chain employs TRBV7-7 and TRBJ2-5, with D maybe TRBD1 (5 bases). Germline V CDR1 and CDR2: SSHAT, FNYEAQ (reference sequence). There are 14 residues in the CDR3. The CDR3 nucleotides are TGTGCTAGCAGCCTACCCGGCAGGGAAGAGACCCAGTACTTC. Translated, it gives CASSLPGREETQYF.

CDR3: CASSSGQFRSPNTEAFF. CDR3 bases: TGCGCCAGCAGCTCAGGACAGTTCCGGTCTCCGAACACTGAAGCTTTCTTT. The chain recombines TRBV5-1 with TRBJ1-1; a possible D gene is TRBD1 (6 bases). CDR1 is SGHRS, CDR2 YFSETQ, per germline. Trimming cost V 3 bases and J 1 base, with 19 bases left between them. This CDR3 has 17 amino acids.

The CDR3 is CASRGGGGYQETQYF. In DNA form, the CDR3 reads TGCGCCAGCCGAGGGGGCGGGGGGTACCAAGAGACCCAGTACTTC. The J gene is TRBJ2-5, the V gene TRBV4-3; a weak D match, TRBD2 (8 bases). This CDR3 is 15 amino acids long. Trimming shortened V by 8 bases and J by 0 bases, and 16 bases separated the two germline ends. Germline lookup yields CDR1 LGHNA and CDR2 YSLEER.

The rearrangement links TRBV3-1 (or the pseudogene TRBV3-2) to TRBJ2-1; TRBD2 aligns across 9 bases. This CDR3 region has 15 residues. Germline CDR1 is LGHDT and CDR2 is YNNKEL (reference sequence). Trimming removed 1 base from V and 7 bases from J; junction bases left unmatched: 5. CDR3 loop: CASSQVGTSTNEQFF. CDR3 nucleotide sequence: TGTGCCAGCAGCCAAGTTGGGACTAGCACGAATGAGCAGTTCTTC.